The entry below describes one TCR beta chain. This specimen comes from a study of T cell changes during pregnancy in multiple sclerosis. Clones were read by immunoSEQ multiplex PCR, and TCRdb kept only the in-frame ones, dropping some. The sample lists under 65,000 clones, 80% to 95% occurring once. This CDR3 contains 17 residues. Source: peripheral blood, taken in the second trimester of pregnancy. The clonotype was recovered from a female donor with multiple sclerosis, enrolled in a pregnancy study. The chain joins TRBV7-5 to TRBJ2-2; the D call in the table, TRBD1, was not verified against the DNA. TRBV7-5 is described as a pseudogene. CDR3 sequence (DNA): TGTGTCAGAAGCTTAGCAGGGACAGGAACCCTCACCGGGGAGCTGTTTTTT. Translation: CVRSLAGTGTLTGELFF.